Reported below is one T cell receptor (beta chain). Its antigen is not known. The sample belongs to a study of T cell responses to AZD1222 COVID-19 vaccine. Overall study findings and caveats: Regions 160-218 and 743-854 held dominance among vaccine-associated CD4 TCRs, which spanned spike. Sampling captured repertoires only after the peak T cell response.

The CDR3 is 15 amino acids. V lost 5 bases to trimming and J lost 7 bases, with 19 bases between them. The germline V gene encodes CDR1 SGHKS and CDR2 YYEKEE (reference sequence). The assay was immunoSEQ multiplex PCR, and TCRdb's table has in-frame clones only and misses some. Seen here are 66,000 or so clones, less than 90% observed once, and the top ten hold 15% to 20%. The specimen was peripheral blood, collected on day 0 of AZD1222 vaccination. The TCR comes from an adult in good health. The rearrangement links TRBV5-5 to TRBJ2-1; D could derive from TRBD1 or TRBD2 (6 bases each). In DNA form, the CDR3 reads TGTGCCAGCAGTCCGTCGGGACACGGAGGGAATGAGCAGTTCTTC. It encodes CASSPSGHGGNEQFF. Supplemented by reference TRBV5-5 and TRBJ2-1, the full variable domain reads DAGVTQSPTHLIKTRGQQVTLRCSPISGHKSVSWYQQVLGQGPQFIFQYYEKEERGRGNFPDRFSARQFPNYSSELNVNALLLGDSALYLCASSPSGHGGNEQFFGPGTRLTVL.